Included here is one T cell receptor beta chain sequence, with context. The entry originates in a study of control samples from healthy donors and cancer patients. The junction had 14 bases not matched to a gene; V was cut back by 3 bases and J by 9 bases. The CDR3 covers 17 residues. The V gene's germline CDR1 is MGHRA and CDR2 YSYEKL. Libraries were prepared by immunoSEQ multiplex PCR; TCRdb keeps only in-frame clonotypes and omits some of them. The sample yields 100,000 or so clones, about 89% seen once. The gene calls are TRBV4-1 and TRBJ2-1, with TRBD2 identical over 10 bases. This receptor was identified in a man aged 30 to 45 in good health. Specimen: blood. The CDR3 DNA reads TGCGCCAGCAGCCATGATCCGGGACTAGCGATAATCAGTGAGCAGTTCTTC. It codes for CASSHDPGLAIISEQFF.